These 20 T cell receptor beta chains share one sample of origin, sequenced in a study of blood T cell repertoires in COVID-19. Sequenced by immunoSEQ multiplex PCR; TCRdb stores in-frame clones only, minus some. Among 150,000 to 200,000 clones listed, roughly nine tenths were seen once. The source material was peripheral blood. All receptors derive from a man in his 70s with active or convalescent COVID-19.

The DNA for the CDR3 is TGCGCCAGCAGCTTGGCCGGACAGGGGAGCGAGCAGTACTTC. Translation: CASSLAGQGSEQYF. The gene calls are TRBV5-1 and TRBJ2-7; TRBD1 aligns across 9 bases. The J segment lost 6 bases and the V segment lost 0 bases, leaving 4 bases of the junction unmatched. The germline V gene has CDR1 SGHRS and CDR2 YFSETQ. There are 14 residues in the CDR3. The whole variable domain, filled in from reference TRBV5-1 and TRBJ2-7, reads KAGVTQTPRYLIKTRGQQVTLSCSPISGHRSVSWYQQTPGQGLQFLFEYFSETQRNKGNFPGRFSGRQFSNSRSEMNVSTLELGDSALYLCASSLAGQGSEQYFGPGTRLTVT.

This clone was seen repeatedly, ten times or more. The chain links TRBV12-3 or TRBV12-4 to TRBJ2-7, with 9 bases aligning to TRBD2. Trimming at V came to 0 bases and at J to 7 bases, leaving 1 base not matched to a gene. The CDR3 loop spans 13 amino acids. The CDR3 loop is CASSLASGGEQYF. Written as DNA, the CDR3 is TGTGCCAGCAGTTTAGCTAGCGGGGGTGAGCAGTACTTC.

J is TRBJ1-5 and V is TRBV19; D remains ambiguous. The CDR3 has 13 residues. The V end lost 9 bases, the J end lost 2 bases, and 11 bases lay between the germline ends. From germline, CDR1 is LNHDA and CDR2 SQIVND (reference sequence). CDR3 protein: CASRGAGNQPQHF. The CDR3 bases are TGTGCCAGCCGGGGAGCAGGCAATCAGCCCCAGCATTTT.

CDR3 loop: CASSDWDRGSKNTGELFF. CDR3 coding DNA: TGTGCCAGCAGCGATTGGGACAGGGGAAGCAAGAACACCGGGGAGCTGTTTTTT. The chain uses TRBV9 and TRBJ2-2; TRBD1 agrees at 10 bases. Germline lookup yields CDR1 SGDLS and CDR2 YYNGEE. The V and J ends lost 3 bases and 1 base, in that order; junction bases with no gene match: 9. This CDR3 spans 18 amino acids.

CDR3 amino acids: CAWSVPGTFELFF. In DNA form, the CDR3 reads TGTGCCTGGAGTGTACCCGGGACATTTGAACTGTTTTTT. The chain carries TRBV30 and TRBJ1-4, with D perhaps matching TRBD1 (6 bases). The V end lost 0 bases, the J end lost 12 bases, and 14 bases lay between the germline ends. Germline V gene sequence: CDR1 GTSNPN, CDR2 SVGIG (reference sequence). This CDR3 comprises 13 residues.

The chain recombines TRBV11-2 with TRBJ2-3, with a tentative D call TRBD2 (5 bases). The V and J ends lost 4 bases and 2 bases respectively, with 10 bases between them. The CDR3 contains 14 residues. Germline assignment: CDR1 SGHAT and CDR2 FQNNGV. CDR3 residues: CASSSTGYTDTQYF. The CDR3 DNA follows: TGTGCCAGCAGCTCGACGGGATACACAGATACGCAGTATTTT. Based on the CDR3 plus reference TRBV11-2 and TRBJ2-3, the full variable domain is EAGVAQSPRYKIIEKRQSVAFWCNPISGHATLYWYQQILGQGPKLLIQFQNNGVVDDSQLPKDRFSAERLKGVDSTLKIQPAKLEDSAVYLCASSSTGYTDTQYFGPGTRLTVL.

The rearrangement uses TRBV6-1 and TRBJ2-7; D is ambiguous. CDR1 and CDR2 (germline): MNHNS, SASEGT. V was pared by 1 base and J by 4 bases, with 14 bases between. The CDR3 covers 15 residues. For the CDR3, the DNA is TGTGCCAGCAGTGAAGGCCGCGGATACCTGTACGAGCAGTACTTC. Protein product: CASSEGRGYLYEQYF.

This clone has ten or more counts. CDR3 amino acids: CSVILVRSEQYF. The CDR3 DNA reads TGCAGCGTCATCCTAGTGCGTAGCGAGCAGTACTTC. The rearrangement links TRBV29-1 to TRBJ2-7, with D uncertain. CDR3 length: 12 residues. Trimming took off 6 bases at V and 6 bases at J, with 15 bases between the two ends. Germline V gene data show CDR1 as SQVTM and CDR2 as ANQGSEA.

The chain links TRBV6-2 or TRBV6-3 to TRBJ2-5; possible D gene TRBD2, 6 bases. This CDR3 region has 15 residues. The V and J ends lost 5 bases and 5 bases respectively, with 18 bases between them. The germline V gene encodes CDR1 MNHEY and CDR2 SVGEGT. Here the CDR3 reads CASSPMGGGLETQYF. DNA for the CDR3: TGTGCCAGCAGTCCCATGGGGGGAGGATTGGAGACCCAGTACTTC.

For this clone: Germline and junction disagree at one end, which may indicate a read error. The rearrangement links TRBV6-2 or TRBV6-3 to TRBJ1-4, with TRBD1 identical over 10 bases. Germline V gene data show CDR1 as MNHEY and CDR2 as SVGEGT. The CDR3 runs to 18 residues. The CDR3 DNA reads as TGTGCCAGCAGTCGTACCCCGGGACAGGGGTATGCTAATGAAAAACTGTTCTTT. Its translation is CASSRTPGQGYANEKLFF.

This clone occurred once. This sequence joins TRBV6-2 or TRBV6-3 and TRBJ2-1; D unresolved. This CDR3 region has 17 residues. The V gene lost 2 bases and the J gene lost 5 bases, with 19 bases spanning the gap. Germline CDR1 MNHEY, CDR2 SVGEGT. The chain's CDR3 is CASSYRYSRRRDNEQFF. Here the CDR3 DNA reads TGTGCCAGCAGTTACCGGTATTCTCGGCGGCGCGACAATGAGCAGTTCTTC.

The chain carries TRBV5-1 and TRBJ2-1, with 9 bases matching TRBD2. V was pared by 3 bases and J by 2 bases, with 3 bases of the junction left unmatched. In germline, CDR1 is SGHRS, CDR2 YFSETQ. This CDR3 is built from 15 residues. The CDR3 loop reads CASSWIAGAYNEQFF. The CDR3 bases are TGCGCCAGCAGCTGGATAGCGGGGGCCTACAATGAGCAGTTCTTC.

V usage is TRBV5-1 and J usage is TRBJ1-4; D is unclear. The germline CDR1 and CDR2 sequences are SGHRS and YFSETQ. CDR3 length: 14 residues. The V end was cut by 0 bases, the J end by 0 bases, with 3 bases between. CDR3: CASSLDTTNEKLFF. In nucleotides, the CDR3 is TGCGCCAGCAGCTTGGATACAACTAATGAAAAACTGTTTTTT.

The chain links TRBV5-6 to TRBJ1-6; tentative D call: TRBD1 (5 bases). Trimming stripped 0 bases from V and 7 bases from J, with 11 bases between. The CDR3 is 15 residues long. Germline V gene sequence: CDR1 SGHDT, CDR2 YYEEEE. CDR3 loop: CASSLGRQGNSPLHF. The CDR3, as DNA: TGTGCCAGCAGCTTGGGAAGGCAGGGAAATTCACCCCTCCACTTT.

The chain carries TRBV19 and TRBJ1-2; the match to TRBD1 covers 12 bases. V gave up 4 bases and J gave up 3 bases; unmatched junction bases: 6. The CDR3 covers 16 residues. Germline values: CDR1 LNHDA, CDR2 SQIVND (reference sequence). This chain's CDR3 is CASSNRDRGRYYGYTF. The CDR3 coding sequence is TGTGCCAGTAGTAACCGGGACAGGGGGCGTTACTATGGCTACACCTTC.

This chain uses TRBV10-2 with TRBJ2-6; 9 bases align to TRBD2. This CDR3 region has 19 residues. Trimming removed 4 bases from V and 0 bases from J; junction bases left unmatched: 10. Germline V gene data show CDR1 as WSHSY and CDR2 as SAAADI. The CDR3: CASSVPASGDNSGANVLTF. CDR3 DNA: TGCGCCAGCAGTGTGCCGGCTAGCGGGGATAACTCTGGGGCCAACGTCCTGACTTTC.

The rearrangement links TRBV5-6 to TRBJ2-5; perhaps TRBD1 as D (6 bases). Trimming left V 0 bases short and J 5 bases short, with 14 bases between. The length of the CDR3 is 15 residues. CDR1 is SGHDT, CDR2 YYEEEE, per germline. CDR3 nucleotides: TGTGCCAGCAGCTTGGACAGGGAATTCGAGGAGACCCAGTACTTC. It codes for CASSLDREFEETQYF.

This clone is a singleton in its sample. This chain connects TRBV10-3 to TRBJ1-3, with D perhaps matching TRBD1 (6 bases). Trimming stripped 0 bases from V and 7 bases from J, with 19 bases between. CDR1 is ENHRY and CDR2 is SYGVKD in the germline V gene. The CDR3 contains 17 residues. The CDR3 spells CAISESTTSGGRNTIYF. The CDR3 nucleotides read TGTGCCATCAGTGAGTCGACGACCAGCGGGGGGCGTAACACCATATATTTT.

The chain has TRBV5-8 and TRBJ2-3; maybe TRBD2 (5 bases). CDR1 is SGHTS, CDR2 YDEGEE, per germline. The V gene lost 1 base and the J gene lost 5 bases, with 14 bases spanning the gap. This CDR3 has 15 residues. The CDR3 here is CASSLIARGIDTQYF. The CDR3 DNA sequence: TGTGCCAGCAGCTTGATCGCACGAGGGATAGATACGCAGTATTTT.

A single count supports this clone. The J gene is TRBJ1-5, the V gene TRBV21-1. TRBV21-1 is flagged as a pseudogene. The CDR3 totals 14 residues. As DNA, the CDR3 is TGTGCCAGCATAGGCGGGTTGGGCAATCAGCCCCAGCATTTT. It encodes CASIGGLGNQPQHF.